A single sample is the source of the 6 T cell receptor beta chains below, sequenced in a study of T-cell reconstitution after alpha-beta-depleted transplantation in children. TCRbeta library construction was performed incorporating unique molecular identifiers. MiXCR, run by TCRdb on the PCR reads, gives a single entry per CDR3 protein. The sample holds under 450,000 distinct CDR3 sequences; 10% to 15% are singletons and the top ten take 4.3%. The sample in question was PBMCs, obtained from the stem cell graft. The receptors originated from a human donor who donated a stem cell graft to a child with Fanconi anemia.

This clonotype was detected only a few times. This chain uses TRBV18 with TRBJ1-1; weak D call: TRBD1 (6 bases). Germline V gene lookup returns CDR1 KGHSH and CDR2 LQKENI. V shed 6 bases and J shed 0 bases, with 11 bases lying between them. This CDR3 is 14 amino acids long. DNA for the CDR3: TGTGCCAGCTCTCCGGGACACATGAACACTGAAGCTTTCTTT. Protein: CASSPGHMNTEAFF.

The gene calls are TRBV25-1 and TRBJ1-2; D uncertain. V gave up 5 bases and J gave up 2 bases, with 3 bases separating them. The CDR3 totals 11 residues. The germline V gene encodes CDR1 MGHDK and CDR2 SYGVNS. The DNA of the CDR3 is TGTGCCAGCAGTCGGAACTATGGCTACACCTTC. Protein: CASSRNYGYTF.

This clonotype occurred many times. The gene calls are TRBV18 and TRBJ2-1; D may be TRBD1 (6 bases). The germline V and J ends were trimmed by 2 bases and 7 bases, with 9 bases remaining between them. The CDR3 sequence is 13 residues long. Looked up from germline, CDR1 is KGHSH and CDR2 is LQKENI. As DNA, the CDR3 is TGTGCCAGCTCACCAAACAGGGCAAATGAGCAGTTCTTC. This translates into CASSPNRANEQFF. Using reference TRBV18 and TRBJ2-1 for the parts outside the CDR3, the full variable domain is NAGVMQNPRHLVRRRGQEARLRCSPMKGHSHVYWYRQLPEEGLKFMVYLQKENIIDESGMPKERFSAEFPKEGPSILRIQQVVRGDSAAYFCASSPNRANEQFFGPGTRLTVL.

At least ten counts were recorded for this clonotype. CDR3 bases: TGTGCCAGCAGTCCCTTACCGGGACAGGGCGTCGAGCAGTACTTC. Translation gives CASSPLPGQGVEQYF. The chain is built from TRBV7-6 and TRBJ2-7; the match to TRBD1 covers 9 bases. Per the germline V gene, CDR1 is SGHVS and CDR2 is FNYEAQ. With 6 bases clipped from V and 6 bases from J, the junction kept 12 bases outside the gene matches. The CDR3 runs 15 residues.

This clonotype was observed at least ten times. The gene calls are TRBV6-5 and TRBJ1-1; a possible D gene is TRBD1 (5 bases). Germline CDR1 and CDR2: MNHEY and SVGAGI. The CDR3 runs to 15 residues. The V end was cut by 2 bases, the J end by 0 bases, with 10 bases between. The CDR3 DNA reads as TGTGCCAGCAGTTACAGGACACTCATGAACACTGAAGCTTTCTTT. Its protein is CASSYRTLMNTEAFF.

V gene TRBV30 combines with J gene TRBJ1-1, with D possibly matching TRBD1 (6 bases). The CDR3 has 11 residues. Germline CDR1 GTSNPN, CDR2 SVGIG (reference sequence). The V gene lost 8 bases and the J gene lost 7 bases, with 14 bases spanning the gap. The CDR3 loop is CAVEGGREAFF. CDR3 sequence (DNA): TGTGCCGTTGAGGGGGGCCGTGAAGCTTTCTTT.